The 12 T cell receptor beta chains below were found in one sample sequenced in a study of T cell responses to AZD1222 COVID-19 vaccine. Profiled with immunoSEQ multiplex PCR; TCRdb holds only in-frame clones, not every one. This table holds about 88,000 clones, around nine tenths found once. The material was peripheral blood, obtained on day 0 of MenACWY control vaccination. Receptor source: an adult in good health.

CDR3 sequence: CASRESGDKGYTF. CDR3 DNA: TGCGCCAGCAGGGAAAGTGGGGATAAGGGCTACACCTTC. The rearrangement links TRBV10-2 to TRBJ1-2; D gene unclear. V was pared by 6 bases and J by 8 bases, with 16 bases between. The germline V gene encodes CDR1 WSHSY and CDR2 SAAADI. The CDR3 extends over 13 amino acids.

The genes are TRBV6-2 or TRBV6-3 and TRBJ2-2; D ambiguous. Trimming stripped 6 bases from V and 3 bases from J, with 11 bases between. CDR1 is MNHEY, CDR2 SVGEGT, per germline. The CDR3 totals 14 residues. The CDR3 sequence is CASSYDWDTGELFF. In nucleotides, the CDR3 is TGTGCCAGCAGCTATGACTGGGACACCGGGGAGCTGTTTTTT.

CDR3 in DNA: TGTGCCAGCAGTTGGGGAGGTGGGGAGCAGTACTTC. Translating it yields CASSWGGGEQYF. The gene calls are TRBV28 and TRBJ2-7; a weak D match, TRBD2 (6 bases). CDR3 length: 12 residues. Germline loops: CDR1 MDHEN, CDR2 SYDVKM. V was trimmed by 4 bases and J by 7 bases, leaving 11 bases between them. Full variable domain (remainder filled in from reference TRBV28 and TRBJ2-7): DVKVTQSSRYLVKRTGEKVFLECVQDMDHENMFWYRQDPGLGLRLIYFSYDVKMKEKGDIPEGYSVSREKKERFSLILESASTNQTSMYLCASSWGGGEQYFGPGTRLTVT.

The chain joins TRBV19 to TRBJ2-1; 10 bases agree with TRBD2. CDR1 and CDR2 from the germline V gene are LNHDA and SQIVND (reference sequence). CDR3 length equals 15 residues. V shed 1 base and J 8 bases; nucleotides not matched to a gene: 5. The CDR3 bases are TGTGCCAGTAGTATAGGGGCTAGCGGGAGTCATGAGCAGTTCTTC. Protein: CASSIGASGSHEQFF. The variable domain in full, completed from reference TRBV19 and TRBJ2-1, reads DGGITQSPKYLFRKEGQNVTLSCEQNLNHDAMYWYRQDPGQGLRLIYYSQIVNDFQKGDIAEGYSVSREKKESFPLTVTSAQKNPTAFYLCASSIGASGSHEQFFGPGTRLTVL.

The CDR3 sequence is CASSTPGTGSSPLHF. In DNA form, the CDR3 reads TGTGCCAGCAGCACTCCCGGGACAGGGTCTTCACCCCTCCACTTT. V is TRBV9 and J is TRBJ1-6; TRBD1 matches at 9 bases. V lost 4 bases to trimming and J lost 9 bases; unmatched junction nucleotides: 8. Germline CDR1 SGDLS, CDR2 YYNGEE. This CDR3 comprises 15 residues.

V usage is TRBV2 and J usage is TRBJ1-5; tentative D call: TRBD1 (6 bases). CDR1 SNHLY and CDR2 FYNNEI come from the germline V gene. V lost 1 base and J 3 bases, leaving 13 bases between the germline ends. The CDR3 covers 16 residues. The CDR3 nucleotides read TGTGCCAGCAGTGAAGTAGGGGGGCTCGCCAATCAGCCCCAGCATTTT. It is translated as CASSEVGGLANQPQHF.

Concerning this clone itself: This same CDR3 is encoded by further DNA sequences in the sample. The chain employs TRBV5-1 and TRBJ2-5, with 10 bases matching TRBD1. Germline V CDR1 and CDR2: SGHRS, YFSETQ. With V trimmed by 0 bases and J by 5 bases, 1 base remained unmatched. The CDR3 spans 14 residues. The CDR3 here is CASSLAGQGETQYF. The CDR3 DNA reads TGCGCCAGCAGCTTGGCGGGACAGGGGGAGACCCAGTACTTC.

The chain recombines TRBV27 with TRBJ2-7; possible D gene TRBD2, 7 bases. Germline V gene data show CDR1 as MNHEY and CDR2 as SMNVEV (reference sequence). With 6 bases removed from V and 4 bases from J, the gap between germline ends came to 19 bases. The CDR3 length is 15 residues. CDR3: CASSPKRGGRYEQYF. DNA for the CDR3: TGTGCCAGCAGCCCCAAAAGGGGGGGACGATACGAGCAGTACTTC.

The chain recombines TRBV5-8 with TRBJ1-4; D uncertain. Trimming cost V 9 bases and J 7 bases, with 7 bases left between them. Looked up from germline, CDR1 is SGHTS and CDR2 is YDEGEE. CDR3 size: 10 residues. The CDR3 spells CATRSEKLFF. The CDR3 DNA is TGTGCCACCAGAAGTGAAAAACTGTTTTTT.

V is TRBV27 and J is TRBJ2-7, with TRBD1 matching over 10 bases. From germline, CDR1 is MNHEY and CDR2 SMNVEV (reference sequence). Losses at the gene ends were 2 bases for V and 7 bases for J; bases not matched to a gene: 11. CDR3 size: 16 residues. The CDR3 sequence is CASSLGVGQGNREQYF. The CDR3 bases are TGTGCCAGCAGTTTAGGTGTGGGACAGGGGAACCGGGAGCAGTACTTC.

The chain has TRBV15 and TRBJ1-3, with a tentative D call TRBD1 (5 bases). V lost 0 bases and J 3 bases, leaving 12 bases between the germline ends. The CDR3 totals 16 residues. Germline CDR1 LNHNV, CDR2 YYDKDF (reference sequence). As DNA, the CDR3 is TGTGCCACCAGCAGAGATGTGGGACGGAATGGAAACACCATATATTTT. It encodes CATSRDVGRNGNTIYF.

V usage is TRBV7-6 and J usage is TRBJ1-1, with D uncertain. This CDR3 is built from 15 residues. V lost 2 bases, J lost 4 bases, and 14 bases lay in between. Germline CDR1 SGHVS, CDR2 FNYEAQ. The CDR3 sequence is CASSLRAGTSTEAFF. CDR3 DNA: TGTGCCAGCAGCTTAAGGGCAGGTACGAGCACTGAAGCTTTCTTT.